This note documents a single T cell receptor (beta chain) sequence. The antigen is unknown. The PCR employed 60 Vbeta primers together with 13 Jbeta primers. Profiling relied on immunoSEQ multiplex PCR, and the TCRdb table lists in-frame clones only, not all of them. The sample records about 210,000 clones, around four fifths being singletons. The source of the sample is a study of cytomegalovirus exposure and HLA in healthy donors. Study-wide background: Genotyping showed around four fifths of roughly 390 donors falling in the Caucasian-associated ancestry cluster.

Germline V lookup: CDR1 ENHRY, CDR2 SYGVKD. The V end lost 2 bases, the J end lost 6 bases, and 20 bases lay between the germline ends. The CDR3 sequence is 16 residues long. Whole-study results and caveats: Most of the TCR beta V segments (in an earlier analysis) were productive either about 87% or about 30% of the time. A later analysis showed that HLA-associated TCR beta chains had undergone more clonal expansion than equally common others.

This receptor was obtained from a boy aged 5-17 years in good health and CMV-seronegative. The chain is built from TRBV10-3 and TRBJ2-7, with D possibly matching TRBD1 (6 bases). The specimen was PBMCs. The CDR3: CAISENRVSDAGEQYF. CDR3 DNA: TGTGCCATCAGTGAGAACAGGGTTTCGGATGCAGGCGAGCAGTACTTC.